This section outlines one TCR beta chain sequence together with its context. The target of this receptor is not known. No much larger clonotype is one base removed from it; base qualities were not supplied. At one collaborating source in Seattle, patients were enrolled during active infection and were followed longitudinally through the course of disease. Collaborating institutions collected whole blood in K2EDTA tubes following their own protocols. For TCRbeta analysis, collaborators shipped samples as frozen whole blood, isolated PBMCs, or DNA extracted from either of those sample types. TCRbeta CDR3 regions were amplified from genomic DNA using the immunoSEQ Assay, a bias-controlled multiplex PCR. As for the authors' bioinformatics: The number of nucleated cells in each sample was estimated from the amplification of reference gene primers within the assay. Sequence reads were collapsed and filtered to measure the absolute abundance of every unique TCRbeta CDR3 rearrangement. For each sample, productive Simpson clonality was calculated as the square root of Simpson's diversity index across productive rearrangements. The table comes from immuneACCESS by way of TCRdb, which keeps in-frame sequences with V and J called. Part of the clones is missing from these tables; in studies checked, under half for an unresolved V gene and the rest for unknown reasons. The V and J calls and the clone size are those of that table, but D and trimming were determined from the DNA. The sample data list some 290,000 clones, and around 87% of these were observed just once. The leading ten clones occupy 0.8% to 1.3% of the sample.

This specimen belongs to a study of blood T cell repertoires in COVID-19 (dated by TCRdb to 2018 to 2020). Regarding the study in general: Collaborator samples came from the United States, Italy and Spain and covered acute and convalescent phases of COVID-19. The material from the prospective study consisted of cDNA or gDNA derived from T cells, B-cell-depleted T cells, or PBMCs. Deeply sampled blood TCRbeta repertoires from subjects exposed to, actively infected with, or recovered from COVID-19 were included in the dataset. The repertoires were made available in a free public database intended to serve as a resource for research on the immune response to SARS-CoV-2. The samples were drawn from the first 160 participants of the ongoing ImmuneRACE study and from under 1,500 subjects provided by 6 global collaborators. A de-identified subject ID, COVID-19 status, age in years and sex were almost always included in the sample metadata. Where HLA class I and class II types were available, the types were taken from metadata supplied by the sample provider, not from assay-based typing. Overall study outcomes, separate from this receptor: The amount of clinical and demographic metadata varied by source and participant and was provided uncurated.

Including the terminal cysteine and phenylalanine, the CDR3 comprises 15 residues. Just the 45-base CDR3 DNA is kept, in frame starting at base 1. Sequences LGHNA (CDR1) and YNFKEQ (CDR2) are obtained from the germline V gene. V ends up 0 bases short and J 1 base short, with an unmatched junction base count of 2. The origin of this receptor is a middle-aged woman with COVID-19, enrolled during active disease. Sequenced input: peripheral blood. The sequence joins TRBV4-2 to TRBJ1-2; 7 bases in between match TRBD1. In nucleotide form, the sequence is TGTGCCAGCAGCCAAGAAGCAGGGGGTAACTATGGCTACACCTTC. Translated, it reads CASSQEAGGNYGYTF.